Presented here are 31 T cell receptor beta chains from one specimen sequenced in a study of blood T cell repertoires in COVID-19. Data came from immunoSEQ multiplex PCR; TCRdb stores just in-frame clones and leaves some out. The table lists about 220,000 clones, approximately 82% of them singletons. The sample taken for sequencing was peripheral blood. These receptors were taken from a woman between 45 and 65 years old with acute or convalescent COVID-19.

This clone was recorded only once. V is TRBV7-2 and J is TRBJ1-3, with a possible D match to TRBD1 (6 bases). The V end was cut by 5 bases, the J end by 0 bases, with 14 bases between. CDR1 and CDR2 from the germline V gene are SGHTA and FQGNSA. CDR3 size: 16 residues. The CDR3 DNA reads TGTGCCAGCAGCGCCACAGGGACCGGCTCTGGAAACACCATATATTTT. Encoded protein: CASSATGTGSGNTIYF.

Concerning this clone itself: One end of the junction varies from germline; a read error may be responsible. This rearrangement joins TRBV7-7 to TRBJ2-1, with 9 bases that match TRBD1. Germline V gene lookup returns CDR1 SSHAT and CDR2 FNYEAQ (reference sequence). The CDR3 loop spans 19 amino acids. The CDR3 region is CASSSTPIGTGQSYNEQFF. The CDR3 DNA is TGTGCTAGCAGCTCGACCCCCATAGGGACAGGGCAGTCCTACAATGAGCAGTTCTTC.

As DNA, the CDR3 is TGTGCCTCATCTAGCGGGAGTATCTACGAGCAGTACTTC. It specifies CASSSGSIYEQYF. The chain links TRBV6-5 to TRBJ2-7, with 10 bases fitting TRBD2. Per germline, CDR1 MNHEY and CDR2 SVGAGI. J was trimmed by 3 bases and V by 11 bases; bases with no gene match: 7. This CDR3 has 13 amino acids.

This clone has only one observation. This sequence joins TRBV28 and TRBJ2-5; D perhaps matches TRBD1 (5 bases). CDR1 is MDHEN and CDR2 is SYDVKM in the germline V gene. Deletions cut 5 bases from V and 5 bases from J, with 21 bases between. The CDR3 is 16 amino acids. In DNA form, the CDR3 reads TGTGCCAGCAGTCCCCTGTCTGGGGCTCGGGCGGAGACCCAGTACTTC. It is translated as CASSPLSGARAETQYF.

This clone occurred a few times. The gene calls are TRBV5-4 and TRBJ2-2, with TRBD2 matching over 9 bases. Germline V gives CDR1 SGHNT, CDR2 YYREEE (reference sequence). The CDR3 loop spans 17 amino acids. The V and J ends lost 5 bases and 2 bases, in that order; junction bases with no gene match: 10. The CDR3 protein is CASSHAASGINTGELFF. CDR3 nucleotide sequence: TGTGCCAGCAGTCATGCTGCTAGCGGGATAAACACCGGGGAGCTGTTTTTT.

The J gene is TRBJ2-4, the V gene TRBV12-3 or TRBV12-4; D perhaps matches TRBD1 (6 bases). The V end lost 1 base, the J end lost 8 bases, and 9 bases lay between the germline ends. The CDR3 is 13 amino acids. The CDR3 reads CASSLGRGDIQYF. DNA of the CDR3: TGTGCCAGCAGTTTAGGCAGGGGAGACATTCAGTACTTC.

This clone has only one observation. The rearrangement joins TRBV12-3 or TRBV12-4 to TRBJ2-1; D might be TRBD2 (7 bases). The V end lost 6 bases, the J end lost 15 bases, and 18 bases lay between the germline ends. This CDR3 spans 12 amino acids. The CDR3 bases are TGTGCCAGCAGGTACTCTACAGGGAGGGCGTTCTTC. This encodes CASRYSTGRAFF.

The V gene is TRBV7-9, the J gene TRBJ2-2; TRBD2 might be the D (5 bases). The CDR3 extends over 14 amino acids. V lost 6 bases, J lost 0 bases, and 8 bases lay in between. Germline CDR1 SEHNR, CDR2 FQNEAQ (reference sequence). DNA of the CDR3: TGTGCCAGCAGGTTACTAGCGAACACCGGGGAGCTGTTTTTT. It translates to CASRLLANTGELFF.

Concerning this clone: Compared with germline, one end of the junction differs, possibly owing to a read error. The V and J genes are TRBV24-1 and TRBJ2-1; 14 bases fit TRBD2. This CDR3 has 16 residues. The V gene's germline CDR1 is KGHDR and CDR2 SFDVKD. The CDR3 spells CATSDQTSGRAGEKFF. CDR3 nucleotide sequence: TGTGCCACCAGTGATCAGACTAGCGGGAGGGCCGGTGAGAAGTTCTTC.

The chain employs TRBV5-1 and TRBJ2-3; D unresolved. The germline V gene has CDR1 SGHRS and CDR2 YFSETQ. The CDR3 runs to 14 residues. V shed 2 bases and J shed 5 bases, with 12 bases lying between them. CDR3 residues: CASSFLLSGDTQYF. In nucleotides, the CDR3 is TGCGCCAGCAGCTTTCTCCTAAGTGGAGATACGCAGTATTTT.

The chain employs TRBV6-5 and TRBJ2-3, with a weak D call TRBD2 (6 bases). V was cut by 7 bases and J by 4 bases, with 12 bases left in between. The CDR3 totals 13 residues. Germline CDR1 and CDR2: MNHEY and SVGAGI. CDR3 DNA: TGTGCCAGCACGGAGCGGGCAGCAGATACGCAGTATTTT. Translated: CASTERAADTQYF.

Here the CDR3 reads CASRTGGARLDGYTF. The CDR3 DNA reads TGTGCCAGCCGCACAGGGGGCGCCAGGTTGGATGGCTACACCTTC. The genes are TRBV6-5 and TRBJ1-2; 9 nucleotides agree with TRBD1. The V and J ends lost 8 bases and 6 bases, in that order; junction bases with no gene match: 13. Looked up from germline, CDR1 is MNHEY and CDR2 is SVGAGI. The CDR3 extends over 15 amino acids.

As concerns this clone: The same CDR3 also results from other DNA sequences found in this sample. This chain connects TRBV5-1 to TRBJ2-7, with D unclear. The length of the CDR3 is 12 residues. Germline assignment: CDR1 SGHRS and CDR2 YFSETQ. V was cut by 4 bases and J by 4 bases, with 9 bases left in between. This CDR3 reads CASSATTYEQYF. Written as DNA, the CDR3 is TGCGCCAGCAGCGCTACTACGTACGAGCAGTACTTC.

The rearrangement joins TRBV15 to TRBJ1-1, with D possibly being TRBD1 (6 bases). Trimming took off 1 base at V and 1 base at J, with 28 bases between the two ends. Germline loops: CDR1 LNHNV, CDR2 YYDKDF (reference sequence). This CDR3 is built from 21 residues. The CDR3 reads CATSRGLGPGTLLPSNTEAFF. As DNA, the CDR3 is TGTGCCACCAGCAGAGGCCTTGGCCCAGGGACACTGTTACCCTCGAACACTGAAGCTTTCTTT.

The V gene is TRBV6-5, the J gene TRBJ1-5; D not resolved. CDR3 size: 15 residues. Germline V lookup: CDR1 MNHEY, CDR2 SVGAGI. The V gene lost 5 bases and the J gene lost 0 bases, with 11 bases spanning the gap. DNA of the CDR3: TGTGCCAGCAGTCCAGGTATTAATAGCAATCAGCCCCAGCATTTT. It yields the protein CASSPGINSNQPQHF.

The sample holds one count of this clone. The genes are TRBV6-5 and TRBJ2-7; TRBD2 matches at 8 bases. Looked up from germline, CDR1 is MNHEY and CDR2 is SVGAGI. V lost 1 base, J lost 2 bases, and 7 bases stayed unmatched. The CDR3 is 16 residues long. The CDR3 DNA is TGTGCCAGCAGTTACTGGGAATTCGGGAGGGCCTACGAGCAGTACTTC. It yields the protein CASSYWEFGRAYEQYF.

The CDR3 DNA is TGTGCCAGCGCTACCAAGACTAGCTCTAGCACAGATACGCAGTATTTT. Protein product: CASATKTSSSTDTQYF. The rearrangement joins TRBV27 to TRBJ2-3, with 7 bases lining up with TRBD2. The CDR3 has 16 amino acids. V dropped 8 bases and J dropped 0; count of bases not matched to a gene: 11. CDR1 and CDR2 (germline): MNHEY, SMNVEV (reference sequence).

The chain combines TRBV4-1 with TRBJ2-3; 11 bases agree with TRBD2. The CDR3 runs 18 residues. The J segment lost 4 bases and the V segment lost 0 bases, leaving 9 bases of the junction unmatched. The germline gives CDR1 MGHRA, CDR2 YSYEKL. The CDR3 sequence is CASSQDRLAGRGPDTQYF. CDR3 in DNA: TGCGCCAGCAGCCAAGACCGACTAGCGGGGCGGGGCCCAGATACGCAGTATTTT.

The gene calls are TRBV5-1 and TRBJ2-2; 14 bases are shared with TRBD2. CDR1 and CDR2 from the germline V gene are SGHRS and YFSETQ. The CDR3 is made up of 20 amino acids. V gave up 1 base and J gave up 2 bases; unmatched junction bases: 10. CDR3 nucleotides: TGCGCCAGCAGCTTGACGGGGACTAGCGGGAGTAAACCAAACACCGGGGAGCTGTTTTTT. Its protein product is CASSLTGTSGSKPNTGELFF. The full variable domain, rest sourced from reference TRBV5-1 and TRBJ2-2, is KAGVTQTPRYLIKTRGQQVTLSCSPISGHRSVSWYQQTPGQGLQFLFEYFSETQRNKGNFPGRFSGRQFSNSRSEMNVSTLELGDSALYLCASSLTGTSGSKPNTGELFFGEGSRLTVL.

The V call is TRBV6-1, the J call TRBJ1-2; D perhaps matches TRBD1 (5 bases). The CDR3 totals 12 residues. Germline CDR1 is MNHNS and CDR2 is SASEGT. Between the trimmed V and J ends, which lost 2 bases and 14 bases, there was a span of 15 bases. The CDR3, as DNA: TGTGCCAGCAGTGAATCGCGGGGGGGTAAAACCTTC. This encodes CASSESRGGKTF.

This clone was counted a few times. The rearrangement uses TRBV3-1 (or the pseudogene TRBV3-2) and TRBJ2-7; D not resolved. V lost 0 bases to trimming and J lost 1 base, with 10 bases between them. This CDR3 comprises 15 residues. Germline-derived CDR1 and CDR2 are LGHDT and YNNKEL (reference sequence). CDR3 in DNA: TGTGCCAGCAGCCAAGATTGGGCATCATCCTACGAGCAGTACTTC. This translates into CASSQDWASSYEQYF.

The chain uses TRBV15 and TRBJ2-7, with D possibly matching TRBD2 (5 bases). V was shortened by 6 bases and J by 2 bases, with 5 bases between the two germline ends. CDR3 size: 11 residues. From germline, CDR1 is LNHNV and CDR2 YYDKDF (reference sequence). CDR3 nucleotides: TGTGCCACCAGGGAGGCCTACGAGCAGTACTTC. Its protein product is CATREAYEQYF.

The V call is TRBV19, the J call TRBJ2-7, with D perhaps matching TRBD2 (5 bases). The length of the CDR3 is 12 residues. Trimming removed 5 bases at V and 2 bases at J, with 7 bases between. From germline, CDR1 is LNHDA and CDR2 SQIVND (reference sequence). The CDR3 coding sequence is TGTGCCAGTAGTGGGGAGACCTACGAGCAGTACTTC. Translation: CASSGETYEQYF.

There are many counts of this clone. In DNA, the CDR3 is TGTGCCAGCCGGAAAATAGACAGAGATAATCAGCCCCAGCATTTT. Its translation is CASRKIDRDNQPQHF. V usage is TRBV27 and J usage is TRBJ1-5, with D maybe TRBD1 (5 bases). Per germline, CDR1 MNHEY and CDR2 SMNVEV (reference sequence). This CDR3 has 15 residues. V shed 8 bases and J shed 4 bases, with 18 bases lying between them.

The CDR3, as DNA: TGTGCCAGCAGTTTTGCAGGTTTTAATGAACCCCAGCATTTT. Its protein is CASSFAGFNEPQHF. This chain joins TRBV28 and TRBJ1-5; D is ambiguous. The germline CDR1 and CDR2 sequences are MDHEN and SYDVKM. V lost 3 bases to trimming and J lost 10 bases, with 16 bases between them. This CDR3 comprises 14 residues.

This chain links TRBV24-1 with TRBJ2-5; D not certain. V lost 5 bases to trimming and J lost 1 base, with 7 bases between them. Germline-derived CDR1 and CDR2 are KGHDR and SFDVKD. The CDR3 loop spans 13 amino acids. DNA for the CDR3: TGTGCCACCAGTGGGAGTCTCCAAGAGACCCAGTACTTC. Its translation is CATSGSLQETQYF.

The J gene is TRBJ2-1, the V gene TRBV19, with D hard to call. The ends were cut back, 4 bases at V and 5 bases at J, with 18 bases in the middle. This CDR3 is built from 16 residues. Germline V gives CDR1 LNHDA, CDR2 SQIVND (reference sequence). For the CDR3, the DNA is TGTGCCAGTAGTACCAACACCCGTAGCACTAACAATGAGCAGTTCTTC. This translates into CASSTNTRSTNNEQFF.

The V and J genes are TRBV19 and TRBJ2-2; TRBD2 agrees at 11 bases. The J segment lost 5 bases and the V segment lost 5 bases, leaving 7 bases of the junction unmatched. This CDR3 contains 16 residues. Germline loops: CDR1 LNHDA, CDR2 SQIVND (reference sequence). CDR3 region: CASSLRTSGQTGELFF. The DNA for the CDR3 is TGTGCCAGTAGTCTAAGGACTAGCGGGCAGACCGGGGAGCTGTTTTTT.

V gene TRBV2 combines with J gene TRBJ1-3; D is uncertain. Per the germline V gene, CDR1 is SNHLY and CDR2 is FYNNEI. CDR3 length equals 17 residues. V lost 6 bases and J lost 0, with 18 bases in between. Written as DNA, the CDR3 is TGTGCCAGCAGACTTAACGGACTTATGAGCTCTGGAAACACCATATATTTT. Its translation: CASRLNGLMSSGNTIYF.

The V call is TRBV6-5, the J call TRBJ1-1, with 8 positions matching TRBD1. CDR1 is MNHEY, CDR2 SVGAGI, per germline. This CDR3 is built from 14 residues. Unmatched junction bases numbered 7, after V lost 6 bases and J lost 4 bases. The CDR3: CASRIRGLGTEAFF. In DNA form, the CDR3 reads TGTGCCAGCAGAATCAGGGGGCTTGGCACTGAAGCTTTCTTT.

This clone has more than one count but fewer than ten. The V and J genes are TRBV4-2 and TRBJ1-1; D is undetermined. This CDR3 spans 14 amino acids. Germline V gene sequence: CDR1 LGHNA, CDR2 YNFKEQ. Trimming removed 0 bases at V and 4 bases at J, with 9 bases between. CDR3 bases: TGTGCCAGCAGCCAAGAAACTGCAGGCACTGAAGCTTTCTTT. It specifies CASSQETAGTEAFF.